These 16 T cell receptor beta chains share one sample of origin, sequenced in a study of T-cell memory formation after mild COVID-19. TCRdb re-called the 5' RACE reads through MiXCR, storing one row per CDR3 protein. This sample has under 600,000 distinct CDR3 sequences, with about 20% found just once. The sequenced sample consisted of PBMCs or a T cell subset sorted from them (not recorded which). These receptors all come from an adult woman who had mild COVID-19 (a few samples of this study predate the infection). Cell type and time point are not known.

This clonotype showed up just a few times. The chain recombines TRBV25-1 with TRBJ2-3; 11 bases agree with TRBD1. The trim removed 4 bases at V and 5 bases at J, leaving 5 bases unmatched. This CDR3 spans 15 amino acids. Germline V gives CDR1 MGHDK, CDR2 SYGVNS. CDR3 DNA: TGTGCCAGCAGTGCATTGGACAGGGGGCAAGATACGCAGTATTTT. This translates into CASSALDRGQDTQYF.

The CDR3 region has the DNA TGTGCCAGCAGCCCGACAGGGGCTAACTCTTATGGCTACACCTTC. Translating gives CASSPTGANSYGYTF. This rearrangement joins TRBV7-2 to TRBJ1-2, with 8 bases identical to TRBD1. Germline CDR1 and CDR2: SGHTA and FQGNSA. The length of the CDR3 is 15 residues. The trim removed 5 bases at V and 5 bases at J, leaving 10 bases unmatched. Full variable domain (remainder filled in from reference TRBV7-2 and TRBJ1-2): GAGVSQSPSNKVTEKGKDVELRCDPISGHTALYWYRQSLGQGLEFLIYFQGNSAPDKSGLPSDRFSAERTGGSVSTLTIQRTQQEDSAVYLCASSPTGANSYGYTFGSGTRLTVV.

V usage is TRBV24-1 and J usage is TRBJ2-3; 7 bases fit TRBD1. Germline CDR1 reads KGHDR; CDR2 reads SFDVKD. This CDR3 contains 16 residues. The V and J ends lost 6 bases and 2 bases, in that order; junction bases with no gene match: 10. As DNA, the CDR3 is TGTGCCACCAGTCTGAAAGGGGGCTCGCACACAGATACGCAGTATTTT. It translates to CATSLKGGSHTDTQYF.

This clonotype was picked up a small number of times. V and J are TRBV14 and TRBJ2-2; D is unresolved. The CDR3 has 14 residues. CDR1 is SGHDN and CDR2 is FVKESK in the germline V gene. V lost 4 bases and J 4 bases, leaving 10 bases between the germline ends. This chain's CDR3 is CASSRWVSTGELFF. The CDR3 DNA sequence: TGTGCCAGCAGCCGGTGGGTGTCCACCGGGGAGCTGTTTTTT. Supplemented by reference TRBV14 and TRBJ2-2, the full variable domain reads EAGVTQFPSHSVIEKGQTVTLRCDPISGHDNLYWYRRVMGKEIKFLLHFVKESKQDESGMPNNRFLAERTGGTYSTLKVQPAELEDSGVYFCASSRWVSTGELFFGEGSRLTVL.

The CDR3 nucleotides read TGCAGCGTTGATCGTCGGCTAGCGCGGCGCAATGAGCAGTTCTTC. It translates to CSVDRRLARRNEQFF. The chain couples TRBV29-1 to TRBJ2-1; D might be TRBD2 (6 bases). The V gene's germline CDR1 is SQVTM and CDR2 ANQGSEA. V lost 3 bases, J lost 6 bases, and 18 bases lay in between. The CDR3 covers 15 residues.

The chain links TRBV6-2 or TRBV6-3 to TRBJ2-3, with 9 nucleotides matching TRBD1. CDR3 length: 16 amino acids. Germline V gene lookup returns CDR1 MNHEY and CDR2 SVGEGT. The V gene end was trimmed by 0 bases and the J gene end by 4 bases; junction bases not matched to a gene: 5. CDR3 protein: CASSYSKGQGADTQYF. The CDR3 DNA sequence: TGTGCCAGCAGTTACTCTAAGGGACAGGGCGCAGATACGCAGTATTTT.

This clonotype came up once. The gene calls are TRBV6-6 and TRBJ1-2; 9 nucleotides align to TRBD1. The CDR3 covers 13 residues. J lost 7 bases, V lost 8 bases, and 8 bases had no gene match. Germline lookup yields CDR1 MNHNY and CDR2 SVGAGI (reference sequence). CDR3 loop: CASLTGGQGGYTF. Written as DNA, the CDR3 is TGTGCCAGCCTTACAGGGGGCCAAGGTGGCTACACCTTC.

This clonotype was detected a few times. The CDR3, as DNA: TGTGCCAGCAGCTTAGATGGGACTAGCGGGGGAAGGGAGCTGTTTTTT. It yields the protein CASSLDGTSGGRELFF. The rearrangement joins TRBV7-2 to TRBJ2-2, with 14 bases identical to TRBD2. Germline V gene sequence: CDR1 SGHTA, CDR2 FQGNSA. Trimming took 1 base from V and 9 from J; bases not matched to a gene: 4. The CDR3 sequence is 16 residues long.

This chain links TRBV4-1 with TRBJ1-3; a weak D match, TRBD1 (5 bases). The CDR3 sequence is 16 residues long. Germline V gene lookup returns CDR1 MGHRA and CDR2 YSYEKL. Trimming removed 0 bases from V and 4 bases from J, with 13 bases in between. Written as DNA, the CDR3 is TGCGCCAGCAGCCAAGATCAGGGTTTGGGCGGAAACACCATATATTTT. Translated, it gives CASSQDQGLGGNTIYF.

This clonotype was seen a handful of times. This rearrangement joins TRBV5-1 to TRBJ2-3, with 9 bases matching TRBD1. Per the germline V gene, CDR1 is SGHRS and CDR2 is YFSETQ. Trimming at V came to 7 bases and at J to 0 bases, leaving 3 bases not matched to a gene. The CDR3 length is 14 residues. CDR3 DNA: TGCGCCAGCGGACAGGGGACCAGCACAGATACGCAGTATTTT. It is translated as CASGQGTSTDTQYF.

CDR3 in amino acids: CSARDFLAPYNEQFF. The CDR3 DNA reads as TGCAGTGCTAGAGATTTCCTAGCCCCCTACAATGAGCAGTTCTTC. J is TRBJ2-1 and V is TRBV20-1, with TRBD2 as a possible D gene (5 bases). This CDR3 is built from 15 residues. V gave up 0 bases and J gave up 2 bases, with 11 bases separating them. Germline V lookup: CDR1 DFQATT, CDR2 SNEGSKA (reference sequence).

V gene TRBV3-1 combines with J gene TRBJ2-1, with 9 bases fitting TRBD2. Trimming at V came to 4 bases and at J to 7 bases, leaving 11 bases not matched to a gene. This CDR3 has 16 amino acids. Per germline, CDR1 LGHDT and CDR2 YNNKEL (reference sequence). The CDR3 protein is CASSPLTSGLGNEQFF. The CDR3 region has the DNA TGTGCCAGCAGCCCCCTGACTAGCGGCCTTGGGAATGAGCAGTTCTTC.

This clonotype was detected only a few times. This sequence joins TRBV13 and TRBJ2-1; 10 bases match TRBD2. CDR1 and CDR2 from the germline V gene are PRHDT and FYEKMQ (reference sequence). CDR3 length: 13 residues. With 8 bases clipped from V and 8 bases from J, the junction kept 6 bases outside the gene matches. The chain's CDR3 is CASVLAGIDEQFF. CDR3 sequence (DNA): TGTGCCAGCGTACTAGCGGGAATCGATGAGCAGTTCTTC.

This clonotype was detected a few times. V is TRBV12-3 or TRBV12-4 and J is TRBJ2-7; D perhaps matches TRBD2 (5 bases). This CDR3 spans 13 amino acids. Trimming pared 3 bases from V and 2 bases from J, leaving 8 bases between. CDR3 sequence reads: CASSFSGAYEQYF. In DNA, the CDR3 is TGTGCCAGCAGTTTCAGCGGAGCCTACGAGCAGTACTTC.

This clonotype was seen only a few times. The gene calls are TRBV29-1 and TRBJ1-1; tentatively, D is TRBD1 (6 bases). The V end was cut by 6 bases, the J end by 1 base, with 15 bases between. The germline V gene has CDR1 SQVTM and CDR2 ANQGSEA. This CDR3 comprises 14 residues. CDR3 protein: CSVEGQRWNTEAFF. The CDR3 coding sequence is TGCAGCGTGGAGGGACAACGGTGGAACACTGAAGCTTTCTTT.

For this clonotype: At one end, the junction sequence differs from germline, possibly due to a read error. The J gene is TRBJ1-2, the V gene TRBV7-8; 8 nucleotides align to TRBD1. The germline V gene encodes CDR1 SGHVS and CDR2 FQNEAQ. This CDR3 has 14 residues. The CDR3 DNA sequence: TGTGCCAGCAGCTCCCGTACTGCCCAGGGGGCGATCCCCTTC. Translation gives CASSSRTAQGAIPF.